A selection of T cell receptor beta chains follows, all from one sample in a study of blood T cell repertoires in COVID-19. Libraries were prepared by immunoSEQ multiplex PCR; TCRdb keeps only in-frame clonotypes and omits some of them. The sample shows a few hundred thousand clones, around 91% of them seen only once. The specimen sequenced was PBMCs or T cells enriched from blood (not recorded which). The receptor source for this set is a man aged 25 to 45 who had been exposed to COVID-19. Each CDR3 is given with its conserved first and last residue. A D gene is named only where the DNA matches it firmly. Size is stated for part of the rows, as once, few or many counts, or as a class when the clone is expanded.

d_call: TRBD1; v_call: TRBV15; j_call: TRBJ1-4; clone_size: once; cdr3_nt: TGTGCCACCAGCAGAGATCGACAGGGCAATGAAAAACTGTTTTTT; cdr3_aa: CATSRDRQGNEKLFF
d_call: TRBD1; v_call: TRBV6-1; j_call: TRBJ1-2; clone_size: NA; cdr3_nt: TGTGCCAGCAGTGAAGCTGCAGGGGGGATTGGCTACACCTTC; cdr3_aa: CASSEAAGGIGYTF
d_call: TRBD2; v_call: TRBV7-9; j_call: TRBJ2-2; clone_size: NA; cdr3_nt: TGTGCCAGCAGCTTGGGACTAGCGGGGGGGCCGGGCACCGGGGAGCTGTTTTTT; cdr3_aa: CASSLGLAGGPGTGELFF
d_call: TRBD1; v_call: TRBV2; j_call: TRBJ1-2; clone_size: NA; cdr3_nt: TGTGCCGGACGCGACAGGGGACCCGTGGGGGGTGGCTACACCTTC; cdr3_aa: CAGRDRGPVGGGYTF
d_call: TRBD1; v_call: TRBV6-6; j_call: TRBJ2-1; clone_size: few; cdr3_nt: TGTGCCAGCAGTCCAAGGCCCCGGGACAGGGGCTACAATGAGCAGTTCTTC; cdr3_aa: CASSPRPRDRGYNEQFF
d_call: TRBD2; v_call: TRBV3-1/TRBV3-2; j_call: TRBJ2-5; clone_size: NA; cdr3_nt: TGTGCCAGCAGCCGCCGCCCGGCCAGCGGGGTACAAGAGACCCAGTACTTC; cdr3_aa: CASSRRPASGVQETQYF
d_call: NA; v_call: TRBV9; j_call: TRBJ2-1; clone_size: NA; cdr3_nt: TGTGCCAGCAGCGTAGAGAGTACCTTCTACAATGAGCAGTTCTTC; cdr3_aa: CASSVESTFYNEQFF
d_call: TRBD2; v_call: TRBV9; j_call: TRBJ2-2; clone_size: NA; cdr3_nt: TGTGCCAGCAGCAGTCGGGGGGATAACGCCGGGGAGCTGTTTTTT; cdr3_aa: CASSSRGDNAGELFF
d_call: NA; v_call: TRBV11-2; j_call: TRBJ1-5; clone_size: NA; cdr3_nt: TGTGCCAGCAGCCAACCCAGTCAGCCCCAGCATTTT; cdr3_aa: CASSQPSQPQHF
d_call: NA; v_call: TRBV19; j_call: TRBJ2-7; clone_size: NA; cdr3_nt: TGTGCCAGTAGTATAGGGACACGGTCTACGTACGAGCAGTACTTC; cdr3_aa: CASSIGTRSTYEQYF
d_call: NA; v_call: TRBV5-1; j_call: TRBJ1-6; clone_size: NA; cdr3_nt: TGCGCCAGCAGCTTGCGTCAGGATTATAATTCACCCCTCCACTTT; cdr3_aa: CASSLRQDYNSPLHF
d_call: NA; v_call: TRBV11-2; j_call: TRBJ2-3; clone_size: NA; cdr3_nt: TGTGCCAGCGCCTTAGGGACTTACTACGATACGCAGTATTTT; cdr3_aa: CASALGTYYDTQYF
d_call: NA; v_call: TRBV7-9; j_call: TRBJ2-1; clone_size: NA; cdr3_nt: TGTGCCAGCAGCTTAGAGGGGGGGCTACGTGGGAATGAGCAGTTCTTC; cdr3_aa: CASSLEGGLRGNEQFF
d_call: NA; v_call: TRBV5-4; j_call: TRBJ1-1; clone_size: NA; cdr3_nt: TGTGCCAGCAGCCCGAGGATGAAAGCTCCGACTTTCTTT; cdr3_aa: CASSPRMKAPTFF
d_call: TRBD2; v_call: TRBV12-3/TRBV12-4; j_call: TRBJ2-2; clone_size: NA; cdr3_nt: TGTGCCAGCAGTTTGGGGGGGAACGGGGAGCTGTTTTTT; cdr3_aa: CASSLGGNGELFF
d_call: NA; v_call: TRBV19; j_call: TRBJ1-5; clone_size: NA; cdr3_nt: TGTGCCAGTAGTAAAAGGGGGGGGCTTGGCAATCAGCCCCAGCATTTT; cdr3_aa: CASSKRGGLGNQPQHF
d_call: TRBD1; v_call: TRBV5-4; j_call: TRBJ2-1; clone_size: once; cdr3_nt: TGTGCCAGCAACCCTTTGGACAGGACCATGGACAATGAGCAGTTCTTC; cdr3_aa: CASNPLDRTMDNEQFF
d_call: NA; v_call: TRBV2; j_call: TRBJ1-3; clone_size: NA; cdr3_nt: TGTGCCAGCACTAGACAGGTCGGGGTATCTGGAAACACCATATATTTT; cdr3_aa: CASTRQVGVSGNTIYF
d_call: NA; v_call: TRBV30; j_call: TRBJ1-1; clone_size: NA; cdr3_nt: TGTGCCTGGAGGGGGGGACGGGTGAACACTGAAGCTTTCTTT; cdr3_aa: CAWRGGRVNTEAFF
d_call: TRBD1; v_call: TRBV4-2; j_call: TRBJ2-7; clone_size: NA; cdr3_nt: TGTGCCAGCAGCCAAGCTCAGGGGGCTGAGAACGAGCAGTACTTC; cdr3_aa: CASSQAQGAENEQYF